This T cell receptor beta chain came from a study of blood T cells in healthy people across ages. In the study overall: Template-switching capture recovered about one barcoded beta molecule per two T cells. The study, taken as a whole, reports: Donor CMV status, an unknown factor, possibly confounded changes in expanded clonotypes.

Turning to this clonotype: The antigen is not known.

This CDR3 has 16 residues. Trimming removed 2 bases at V and 1 base at J, with 15 bases between. Germline CDR1 and CDR2: MDHEN and SYDVKM. Through a sample-barcoded 5' primer and a J-beta primer mix, a second PCR was run for 7 to 11 cycles. TCRdb re-called the 5' RACE reads with MiXCR, one entry per CDR3 protein. The table includes about 1.6 million distinct CDR3 sequences, about 31% detected once. The rearrangement joins TRBV28 to TRBJ2-7; D not certain. The sequenced material came from blood. This TCR was sampled from a woman aged 25 to 39 in good health. Here the CDR3 reads CASSLPRSALSYEQYF. The CDR3 bases are TGTGCCAGCAGTTTACCTCGCTCGGCCCTTTCCTACGAGCAGTACTTC.